The 21 T cell receptor beta chains below come from one sample, sequenced in a study of vaccination effects on CD4 cells after COVID-19. Their recognized antigens are unknown. Culture lasted about ten days before CD4+ T cell isolation. Only in-frame clones appear in the TCRdb table, and some are missing; sequencing was by immunoSEQ multiplex PCR. The table has over 45,000 clones, 65% to 80% seen once. The material was CD4+ T cells from PBMCs cultured without peptide, obtained before COVID-19 vaccination. All receptors come from a human donor who received a COVID-19 vaccine.

This chain connects TRBV28 to TRBJ2-2; D is possibly TRBD2 (7 bases). CDR1 is MDHEN, CDR2 SYDVKM, per germline. With 11 bases removed from V and 0 bases from J, the gap between germline ends came to 10 bases. The CDR3 totals 13 residues. The chain's CDR3 is CAGGATNTGELFF. CDR3 in DNA: TGTGCCGGGGGGGCCACGAACACCGGGGAGCTGTTTTTT.

This clone was detected only a few times. The chain couples TRBV19 to TRBJ1-5; 11 positions match TRBD1. CDR3 length: 19 amino acids. V gave up 5 bases and J gave up 2 bases; unmatched junction bases: 14. The germline CDR1 and CDR2 sequences are LNHDA and SQIVND (reference sequence). CDR3 protein: CASSPRGQGGAGGNQPQHF. CDR3 bases: TGTGCCAGTAGTCCGCGGGGACAGGGGGGGGCAGGGGGCAATCAGCCCCAGCATTTT. Based on the CDR3 plus reference TRBV19 and TRBJ1-5, the full variable domain is DGGITQSPKYLFRKEGQNVTLSCEQNLNHDAMYWYRQDPGQGLRLIYYSQIVNDFQKGDIAEGYSVSREKKESFPLTVTSAQKNPTAFYLCASSPRGQGGAGGNQPQHFGDGTRLSIL.

The chain links TRBV5-4 to TRBJ1-4, with D uncertain. This CDR3 is built from 15 residues. V gave up 2 bases and J gave up 0 bases, with 8 bases separating them. CDR1 is SGHNT and CDR2 is YYREEE in the germline V gene (reference sequence). This CDR3 reads CASSFVGTTNEKLFF. CDR3 sequence (DNA): TGTGCCAGCAGCTTCGTCGGGACAACTAATGAAAAACTGTTTTTT.

The V and J genes are TRBV6-1 and TRBJ1-5; D is undetermined. This CDR3 is 15 amino acids long. V was trimmed by 3 bases and J by 3 bases, leaving 12 bases between them. Per the germline V gene, CDR1 is MNHNS and CDR2 is SASEGT. The chain's CDR3 is CASSDGLYFNQPQHF. The CDR3 DNA is TGTGCCAGCAGTGACGGGCTGTACTTCAATCAGCCCCAGCATTTT.

This clone was counted a few times. CDR3 protein: CASSATGHRVGAKNIQYF. Here the CDR3 DNA reads TGTGCCAGCAGCGCGACAGGGCACAGGGTTGGGGCCAAAAACATTCAGTACTTC. The chain combines TRBV11-2 with TRBJ2-4; the match to TRBD1 covers 7 bases. The CDR3 sequence is 18 residues long. Germline V gene lookup returns CDR1 SGHAT and CDR2 FQNNGV. V lost 5 bases, J lost 1 base, and 14 bases stayed unmatched. Variable domain in full (rest from reference TRBV11-2 and TRBJ2-4): EAGVAQSPRYKIIEKRQSVAFWCNPISGHATLYWYQQILGQGPKLLIQFQNNGVVDDSQLPKDRFSAERLKGVDSTLKIQPAKLEDSAVYLCASSATGHRVGAKNIQYFGAGTRLSVL.

The chain links TRBV11-2 to TRBJ2-3; the match to TRBD1 covers 7 bases. This CDR3 spans 16 amino acids. Per the germline V gene, CDR1 is SGHAT and CDR2 is FQNNGV. J lost 2 bases, V lost 0 bases, and 5 bases had no gene match. The CDR3 is CASSLDRGSNTDTQYF. The CDR3 DNA follows: TGTGCCAGCAGCTTAGACAGGGGGAGTAACACAGATACGCAGTATTTT.

The chain combines TRBV2 with TRBJ1-6; 7 positions agree with TRBD1. V was pared by 5 bases and J by 6 bases, with 7 bases of the junction left unmatched. Germline CDR1 and CDR2: SNHLY and FYNNEI. CDR3 size: 15 residues. The CDR3 bases are TGTGCCAGCAGTCTTAAGACAGGGTCTAATTCACCCCTCCACTTT. Translated: CASSLKTGSNSPLHF.

The V gene is TRBV2, the J gene TRBJ2-1, with D perhaps being TRBD1 or TRBD2 (6 bases each). Deletions cut 0 bases from V and 3 bases from J, with 18 bases between. Germline V gene sequence: CDR1 SNHLY, CDR2 FYNNEI. The CDR3 spans 18 residues. The CDR3 sequence: CASSEARGMDRRYNEQFF. In DNA form, the CDR3 reads TGTGCCAGCAGTGAAGCGCGGGGCATGGACAGACGCTACAATGAGCAGTTCTTC.

The rearrangement uses TRBV29-1 and TRBJ1-2; D remains unclear. From germline, CDR1 is SQVTM and CDR2 ANQGSEA. The V end lost 5 bases, the J end lost 4 bases, and 8 bases lay between the germline ends. This CDR3 is built from 11 residues. CDR3 DNA sequence: TGCAGCGTTCTCTCCAGCTATGGCTACACCTTC. Its protein product is CSVLSSYGYTF.

The rearrangement joins TRBV18 to TRBJ2-1, with 10 bases aligning to TRBD1. The CDR3 contains 14 residues. Germline V gene data show CDR1 as KGHSH and CDR2 as LQKENI. The V and J ends lost 5 bases and 3 bases, in that order; junction bases with no gene match: 1. The CDR3 protein is CASSGTGVYNEQFF. Written as DNA, the CDR3 is TGTGCCAGCTCAGGGACAGGGGTCTACAATGAGCAGTTCTTC.

V gene TRBV30 combines with J gene TRBJ1-6; unclear D gene. This CDR3 contains 14 residues. Trimming cost V 2 bases and J 0 bases, with 5 bases left between them. CDR1 is GTSNPN and CDR2 is SVGIG in the germline V gene (reference sequence). Here the CDR3 reads CAWSRSSYNSPLHF. For the CDR3, the DNA is TGTGCCTGGAGTAGGAGCTCCTATAATTCACCCCTCCACTTT.

This chain connects TRBV5-1 to TRBJ2-6, with 12 positions matching TRBD1. The V and J ends lost 4 bases and 2 bases, in that order; junction bases with no gene match: 4. The CDR3 has 17 residues. Per the germline V gene, CDR1 is SGHRS and CDR2 is YFSETQ. CDR3 coding DNA: TGCGCCAGCAGCCCGGGACAGGGGGCGGCTGGGGCCAACGTCCTGACTTTC. This gives the protein CASSPGQGAAGANVLTF.

The genes are TRBV5-4 and TRBJ1-1, with 8 bases that match TRBD1. This CDR3 contains 15 residues. Germline CDR1 SGHNT, CDR2 YYREEE (reference sequence). V lost 4 bases to trimming and J lost 1 base; unmatched junction nucleotides: 6. CDR3 loop: CASSTGQGRNTEAFF. CDR3 DNA sequence: TGTGCCAGCAGCACTGGACAGGGCAGGAACACTGAAGCTTTCTTT. The whole variable domain, filled in from reference TRBV5-4 and TRBJ1-1, reads ETGVTQSPTHLIKTRGQQVTLRCSSQSGHNTVSWYQQALGQGPQFIFQYYREEENGRGNFPPRFSGLQFPNYSSELNVNALELDDSALYLCASSTGQGRNTEAFFGQGTRLTVV.

In nucleotides, the CDR3 is TGTGCCAGCACGCGAGGGGGCGTCGATAATTCACCCCTCCACTTT. Amino acids: CASTRGGVDNSPLHF. The V and J genes are TRBV27 and TRBJ1-6; the match to TRBD1 covers 7 bases. CDR3 length: 15 residues. The ends lost 7 bases at V and 5 bases at J; junction bases unmatched: 8. CDR1 MNHEY and CDR2 SMNVEV come from the germline V gene (reference sequence).

The CDR3 region has the DNA TGCGCCAGCAGCCAAGATGGCAAGGGTTATGGCTACACCTTC. Translated, it gives CASSQDGKGYGYTF. The rearrangement uses TRBV4-3 and TRBJ1-2, with no clear D. Germline V gives CDR1 LGHNA, CDR2 YSLEER. CDR3 length equals 14 residues. Trimming left V 0 bases short and J 5 bases short, with 10 bases between.

This clone was recorded once. The genes are TRBV25-1 and TRBJ1-2; no reliable D call. Trimming removed 2 bases at V and 4 bases at J, with 8 bases between. The CDR3 has 13 amino acids. CDR1 MGHDK and CDR2 SYGVNS come from the germline V gene. CDR3 nucleotides: TGTGCCAGCAGTGAAGGCAGGTTCTATGGCTACACCTTC. Protein product: CASSEGRFYGYTF.

This rearrangement joins TRBV2 to TRBJ2-6; D is perhaps TRBD1 or TRBD2 (5 bases each). Germline values: CDR1 SNHLY, CDR2 FYNNEI. Trimming pared 7 bases from V and 0 bases from J, leaving 13 bases between. This CDR3 has 16 residues. CDR3 DNA sequence: TGTGCCAGCACCTGGGACGGCCGCTCTGGGGCCAACGTCCTGACTTTC. It codes for CASTWDGRSGANVLTF.

This clone was seen just once. The rearrangement joins TRBV19 to TRBJ1-1; TRBD1 agrees at 8 bases. J gave up 4 bases and V 4 bases, and 5 bases lay outside the gene matches. The CDR3 has 14 residues. Per germline, CDR1 LNHDA and CDR2 SQIVND (reference sequence). DNA for the CDR3: TGTGCCAGTAGTAAAAGACAGGGGTTCACTGAAGCTTTCTTT. This translates into CASSKRQGFTEAFF.

The chain has TRBV28 and TRBJ1-4, with 10 bases fitting TRBD1. The CDR3 sequence is 15 residues long. Germline assignment: CDR1 MDHEN and CDR2 SYDVKM. Trimming removed 4 bases from V and 4 bases from J; junction bases left unmatched: 3. The chain's CDR3 is CASSSWTGGNEKLFF. The CDR3 nucleotides are TGTGCCAGCAGTTCCTGGACAGGGGGTAATGAAAAACTGTTTTTT.

The V and J genes are TRBV2 and TRBJ2-7, with D unclear. The CDR3 totals 12 residues. Trimming removed 4 bases at V and 3 bases at J, with 7 bases between. Germline V CDR1 and CDR2: SNHLY, FYNNEI. CDR3 in amino acids: CASSGDFYEQYF. In DNA, the CDR3 is TGTGCCAGCAGTGGTGACTTCTACGAGCAGTACTTC.

The CDR3 reads CASSGNQPQHF. The CDR3 DNA sequence: TGTGCCAGCAGTGGGAATCAGCCCCAGCATTTT. The chain carries TRBV27 and TRBJ1-5; D uncertain. V was trimmed by 5 bases and J by 4 bases, leaving 3 bases between them. Germline loops: CDR1 MNHEY, CDR2 SMNVEV (reference sequence). The CDR3 sequence is 11 residues long.